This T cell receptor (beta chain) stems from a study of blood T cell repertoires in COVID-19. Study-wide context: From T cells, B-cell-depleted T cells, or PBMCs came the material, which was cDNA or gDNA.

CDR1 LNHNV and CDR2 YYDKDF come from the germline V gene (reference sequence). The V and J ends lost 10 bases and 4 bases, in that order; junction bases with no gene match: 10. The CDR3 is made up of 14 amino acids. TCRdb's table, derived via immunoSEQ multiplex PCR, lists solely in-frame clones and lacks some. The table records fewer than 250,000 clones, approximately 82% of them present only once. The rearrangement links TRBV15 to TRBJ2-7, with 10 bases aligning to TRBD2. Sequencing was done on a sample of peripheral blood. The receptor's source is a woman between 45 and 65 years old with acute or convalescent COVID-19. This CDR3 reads CAIGSGTSVYEQYF. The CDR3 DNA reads TGTGCCATTGGATCCGGGACTAGCGTATACGAGCAGTACTTC. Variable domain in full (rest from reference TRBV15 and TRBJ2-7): DAMVIQNPRYQVTQFGKPVTLSCSQTLNHNVMYWYQQKSSQAPKLLFHYYDKDFNNEADTPDNFQSRRPNTSFCFLDIRSPGLGDTAMYLCAIGSGTSVYEQYFGPGTRLTVT.